These 29 T cell receptor beta chains originate from one sample sequenced in a study of cytomegalovirus exposure and HLA in healthy donors. This PCR relied on a set of 60 Vbeta primers and 13 Jbeta primers. Generated by immunoSEQ multiplex PCR, the TCRdb table keeps only in-frame clones and is missing some. The table records about 180,000 clones, around 76% of them present only once. Material for sequencing was PBMCs. These receptors were collected from a man aged 40-55 years in good health and CMV-seronegative.

This sequence joins TRBV27 and TRBJ1-5; D possibly corresponds to TRBD1 (5 bases). Per germline, CDR1 MNHEY and CDR2 SMNVEV (reference sequence). The CDR3 has 16 residues. Trimming pared 6 bases from V and 0 bases from J, leaving 15 bases between. The CDR3 DNA is TGTGCCAGCAGGGGGGAGGGCCCCTATAGCAATCAGCCCCAGCATTTT. This sequence encodes CASRGEGPYSNQPQHF.

The chain uses TRBV7-2 and TRBJ2-3; possibly TRBD1 for D (5 bases). The V and J ends lost 5 bases and 6 bases respectively, with 12 bases between them. CDR1 and CDR2 from the germline V gene are SGHTA and FQGNSA. CDR3 length: 13 residues. Here the CDR3 reads CASSLNRWDTQYF. The CDR3 nucleotides read TGTGCCAGCAGCCTAAACAGGTGGGATACGCAGTATTTT.

V is TRBV28 and J is TRBJ2-5; 14 nucleotides agree with TRBD2. The CDR3 totals 17 residues. Trimming cost V 2 bases and J 2 bases; bases outside gene matches: 4. The V gene's germline CDR1 is MDHEN and CDR2 SYDVKM. CDR3: CASSLGTSGSGQETQYF. CDR3 sequence (DNA): TGTGCCAGCAGTTTAGGGACTAGCGGGAGCGGACAAGAGACCCAGTACTTC.

This clone was detected once. This sequence joins TRBV7-3 and TRBJ2-7; tentatively, D is TRBD2 (6 bases). The CDR3 consists of 14 residues. Germline V gives CDR1 SGHTA, CDR2 FQGTGA. V shed 4 bases and J shed 3 bases, with 13 bases lying between them. The CDR3 DNA reads as TGTGCCAGCAGCTACCTAGACGGGGGCTACGAGCAGTACTTC. Encoded protein: CASSYLDGGYEQYF. Full variable domain (missing parts from reference TRBV7-3 and TRBJ2-7): GAGVSQTPSNKVTEKGKYVELRCDPISGHTALYWYRQSLGQGPEFLIYFQGTGAADDSGLPNDRFFAVRPEGSVSTLKIQRTERGDSAVYLCASSYLDGGYEQYFGPGTRLTVT.

The chain combines TRBV7-2 with TRBJ2-3, with D uncertain. This CDR3 is built from 12 residues. Germline lookup yields CDR1 SGHTA and CDR2 FQGNSA. V was trimmed by 2 bases and J by 3 bases, leaving 3 bases between them. CDR3 sequence: CASSLSTDTQYF. CDR3 DNA: TGTGCCAGCAGCTTATCTACAGATACGCAGTATTTT.

The chain couples TRBV6-5 to TRBJ1-1; no clear D gene. This CDR3 is 16 amino acids long. The germline V gene encodes CDR1 MNHEY and CDR2 SVGAGI. Trimming removed 4 bases at V and 2 bases at J, with 17 bases between. CDR3 region: CASSSRQTSGNTEAFF. The CDR3 coding sequence is TGTGCCAGCAGTTCTCGGCAGACAAGCGGCAACACTGAAGCTTTCTTT.

This chain joins TRBV18 and TRBJ2-5; D unresolved. The length of the CDR3 is 14 residues. Trimming removed 3 bases at V and 1 base at J, with 9 bases between. Germline CDR1 KGHSH, CDR2 LQKENI. CDR3 DNA: TGTGCCAGCTCACCTACGAAGCTCCAAGAGACCCAGTACTTC. Its translation: CASSPTKLQETQYF.

The chain is built from TRBV28 and TRBJ1-1, with D hard to call. Germline CDR1 and CDR2: MDHEN and SYDVKM. The CDR3 totals 13 residues. V lost 6 bases, J lost 8 bases, and 16 bases lay in between. Here the CDR3 reads CASSLLVRSEAFF. The CDR3 coding sequence is TGTGCCAGCAGCCTCTTAGTACGATCGGAAGCTTTCTTT. Together with reference TRBV28 and TRBJ1-1, the CDR3 gives the full variable domain: DVKVTQSSRYLVKRTGEKVFLECVQDMDHENMFWYRQDPGLGLRLIYFSYDVKMKEKGDIPEGYSVSREKKERFSLILESASTNQTSMYLCASSLLVRSEAFFGQGTRLTVV.

The rearrangement uses TRBV4-3 and TRBJ1-5; 8 bases align to TRBD1. From germline, CDR1 is LGHNA and CDR2 YSLEER. CDR3 length: 14 residues. V dropped 3 bases and J dropped 7; count of bases not matched to a gene: 5. DNA of the CDR3: TGCGCCAGCAGCCAGGGACAGGCAGGGCAGCCCCAGCATTTT. It yields the protein CASSQGQAGQPQHF.

The DNA for the CDR3 is TGTGCCAGCAGGGCCGGGAGGGCTGGGGGGACCCAGTACTTC. Residues: CASRAGRAGGTQYF. This sequence joins TRBV2 and TRBJ2-5; 8 positions agree with TRBD2. Germline V gene sequence: CDR1 SNHLY, CDR2 FYNNEI. Unmatched junction bases numbered 10, after V lost 6 bases and J lost 7 bases. The CDR3 consists of 14 residues.

This chain joins TRBV7-8 and TRBJ2-7, with 10 bases identical to TRBD1. The ends lost 5 bases at V and 0 bases at J; junction bases unmatched: 7. The CDR3 contains 16 residues. Germline assignment: CDR1 SGHVS and CDR2 FQNEAQ. CDR3 sequence (DNA): TGTGCCAGCAGCGTAACGGGACAGGGGATCTCCTACGAGCAGTACTTC. Encoded protein: CASSVTGQGISYEQYF.

This clone has only one observation. V is TRBV7-2 and J is TRBJ2-1; D not resolved. The CDR3 consists of 14 residues. The V end lost 3 bases, the J end lost 8 bases, and 14 bases lay between the germline ends. Germline CDR1 is SGHTA and CDR2 is FQGNSA. CDR3 bases: TGTGCCAGCAGCTTGGGCCAGGCATACCATGAGCAGTTCTTC. Its protein is CASSLGQAYHEQFF.

The chain has TRBV7-8 and TRBJ1-5, with TRBD1 as a possible D gene (6 bases). CDR3 size: 16 residues. The germline gives CDR1 SGHVS, CDR2 FQNEAQ. The V end lost 5 bases, the J end lost 5 bases, and 19 bases lay between the germline ends. CDR3 sequence reads: CASSPQGWAADQPQHF. The CDR3 DNA reads TGTGCCAGCAGCCCCCAGGGGTGGGCGGCCGATCAGCCCCAGCATTTT.

This CDR3 reads CSVGSEGSYTEAFF. CDR3 sequence (DNA): TGCAGCGTTGGATCAGAGGGCAGCTACACTGAAGCTTTCTTT. This rearrangement joins TRBV29-1 to TRBJ1-1; D is undetermined. Trimming shortened V by 4 bases and J by 3 bases, and 15 bases separated the two germline ends. Germline V gene lookup returns CDR1 SQVTM and CDR2 ANQGSEA. The length of the CDR3 is 14 residues.

This sequence joins TRBV5-1 and TRBJ2-5; the match to TRBD2 covers 7 bases. The trim removed 4 bases at V and 2 bases at J, leaving 2 bases unmatched. Per the germline V gene, CDR1 is SGHRS and CDR2 is YFSETQ. This CDR3 region has 13 residues. CDR3 protein: CASSPGLQETQYF. The CDR3 DNA follows: TGCGCCAGCAGCCCGGGACTACAAGAGACCCAGTACTTC.

The V call is TRBV19, the J call TRBJ2-5; perhaps TRBD1 as D (7 bases). Germline V lookup: CDR1 LNHDA, CDR2 SQIVND (reference sequence). This CDR3 spans 16 amino acids. Deletions cut 6 bases from V and 5 bases from J, with 22 bases between. The CDR3 spells CASRARQGGSGETQYF. CDR3 bases: TGTGCCAGTAGGGCCCGACAGGGAGGTTCTGGGGAGACCCAGTACTTC.

The V gene is TRBV4-2, the J gene TRBJ1-1; D is perhaps TRBD1 (6 bases). Germline assignment: CDR1 LGHNA and CDR2 YNFKEQ. V lost 4 bases and J 3 bases, leaving 15 bases between the germline ends. The CDR3 loop spans 15 amino acids. CDR3 nucleotides: TGTGCCAGCAGCCGTTCAGGGGAGGGCGACACTGAAGCTTTCTTT. Residues: CASSRSGEGDTEAFF.

The chain links TRBV2 to TRBJ1-2; D gene ambiguous. Per the germline V gene, CDR1 is SNHLY and CDR2 is FYNNEI. The CDR3 is 11 amino acids. Here the CDR3 reads CATRRNYGYTF. CDR3 coding DNA: TGTGCGACAAGAAGGAACTATGGCTACACCTTC.

The CDR3 DNA reads as TGTGCCAGCTCACCAGGCCAGGGGGCAAGGTATGGCTACACCTTC. It translates to CASSPGQGARYGYTF. V gene TRBV18 combines with J gene TRBJ1-2, with 8 bases lining up with TRBD1. The CDR3 is 15 residues long. Germline CDR1 is KGHSH and CDR2 is LQKENI. V lost 2 bases to trimming and J lost 5 bases; unmatched junction nucleotides: 7. Combining the CDR3 with reference TRBV18 and TRBJ1-2 gives the whole variable domain NAGVMQNPRHLVRRRGQEARLRCSPMKGHSHVYWYRQLPEEGLKFMVYLQKENIIDESGMPKERFSAEFPKEGPSILRIQQVVRGDSAAYFCASSPGQGARYGYTFGSGTRLTVV.

The V gene is TRBV29-1, the J gene TRBJ2-7; weak D call: TRBD2 (6 bases). There are 16 residues in the CDR3. V gave up 5 bases and J gave up 0 bases, with 20 bases separating them. Germline CDR1 and CDR2: SQVTM and ANQGSEA. CDR3 amino acids: CSVIPFPGTPSYEQYF. The CDR3 DNA sequence: TGCAGCGTTATTCCATTCCCCGGGACTCCCTCCTACGAGCAGTACTTC.

V and J are TRBV7-2 and TRBJ2-1; no clear D. V shed 0 bases and J shed 4 bases, with 10 bases lying between them. Germline CDR1 and CDR2: SGHTA and FQGNSA. The CDR3 has 15 residues. The CDR3 DNA reads TGTGCCAGCAGCTTAGCCCCTAGGAATTACAATGAGCAGTTCTTC. This translates into CASSLAPRNYNEQFF.

A note on this clone: Other DNA sequences in the sample encode the same CDR3. The CDR3 nucleotides read TGTGCCAGCAGTACGACCGGGACAGCTACAGATACGCAGTATTTT. Its translation is CASSTTGTATDTQYF. This rearrangement joins TRBV6-6 to TRBJ2-3; TRBD1 agrees at 7 bases. The germline V gene has CDR1 MNHNY and CDR2 SVGAGI (reference sequence). J was trimmed by 3 bases and V by 5 bases; bases with no gene match: 8. The CDR3 is 15 residues long.

The chain is built from TRBV5-4 and TRBJ1-6; 7 bases line up with TRBD1. This CDR3 comprises 15 residues. Germline trimming cut 4 bases from V and 9 bases from J; bases unmatched to any gene: 10. Germline assignment: CDR1 SGHNT and CDR2 YYREEE (reference sequence). In DNA, the CDR3 is TGTGCCAGCAGCGCCGGGACAGATGGGGCTTCACCCCTCCACTTT. It specifies CASSAGTDGASPLHF.

The chain links TRBV30 to TRBJ2-3; TRBD2 agrees at 9 bases. After removal of 1 base from V and 2 bases from J, the junction contained 4 bases not matched to a gene. Germline assignment: CDR1 GTSNPN and CDR2 SVGIG (reference sequence). The CDR3 totals 15 residues. Here the CDR3 reads CAWSGAGGFTDTQYF. CDR3 nucleotide sequence: TGTGCCTGGAGTGGGGCGGGAGGGTTCACAGATACGCAGTATTTT.

The genes are TRBV27 and TRBJ2-2, with 8 bases aligning to TRBD2. The junction had 4 bases not matched to a gene; V was cut back by 6 bases and J by 1 base. Germline assignment: CDR1 MNHEY and CDR2 SMNVEV (reference sequence). The length of the CDR3 is 15 residues. Here the CDR3 DNA reads TGTGCCAGCAGGTCCGGGACTAGGAACACCGGGGAGCTGTTTTTT. Translation: CASRSGTRNTGELFF.

The chain carries TRBV11-3 and TRBJ2-3, with D unclear. The CDR3 totals 13 residues. CDR1 is SGHNT, CDR2 YENEEA, per germline. V was clipped by 7 bases and J by 6 bases, with 14 bases between them. CDR3 sequence: CASMGTNYDTQYF. In nucleotides, the CDR3 is TGTGCCAGCATGGGTACCAACTACGATACGCAGTATTTT.

The rearrangement links TRBV9 to TRBJ2-3, with no clear D. The germline V and J ends were trimmed by 0 bases and 1 base, with 6 bases remaining between them. Germline V gene data show CDR1 as SGDLS and CDR2 as YYNGEE. The CDR3 contains 14 residues. The chain's CDR3 is CASSVVQGTDTQYF. The CDR3 DNA reads as TGTGCCAGCAGCGTAGTTCAGGGCACAGATACGCAGTATTTT.

There are a few counts of this clone. The chain has TRBV6-5 and TRBJ2-1; 7 positions match TRBD1. The V gene end was trimmed by 5 bases and the J gene end by 6 bases; junction bases not matched to a gene: 4. This CDR3 has 13 residues. CDR1 and CDR2 from the germline V gene are MNHEY and SVGAGI. CDR3 DNA: TGTGCCAGCAGTGAGGACAGGCGCAATGAGCAGTTCTTC. It is translated as CASSEDRRNEQFF.

The genes are TRBV15 and TRBJ1-4; 8 nucleotides line up with TRBD1. The length of the CDR3 is 15 residues. With 0 bases clipped from V and 4 bases from J, the junction kept 1 base outside the gene matches. Germline CDR1 and CDR2: LNHNV and YYDKDF (reference sequence). The CDR3 loop is CATSRDRGLNEKLFF. CDR3 DNA: TGTGCCACCAGCAGAGACAGGGGGCTTAATGAAAAACTGTTTTTT.